This entry lists 4 T cell receptor beta chains sequenced from one sample in a study of radiotherapy plus CTLA-4 blockade in lung cancer (dated by TCRdb to the late 2010s). The library was produced with the immunoSEQ multiplex PCR assay. TCRdb provides this immuneACCESS table in a form limited to in-frame rearrangements. Some clones are lacking; in checked studies, under half of them reflect an unresolved V gene, and why the rest are absent is not known. Within this sample are 70,000 to 90,000 clones, with around 73% of them counted one time only. The ten most abundant clones make up 7% to 7.5% of the sample. The specimen was peripheral blood, collected from a patient treated with radiotherapy plus ipilimumab. These receptors were taken from a human donor with non-small cell lung cancer who had a complete response to radiotherapy plus ipilimumab.

The genes are TRBV12-1 and TRBJ1-2; TRBD1, the D gene given by the table, was not confirmed from the DNA. TRBV12-1 is a documented pseudogene. The CDR3 runs to 16 residues. CDR3 bases: TGTGCCAGCAGCTTTCAGGGCACAGGACATAACTATGGCTACACCTTC. The encoded protein is CASSFQGTGHNYGYTF.

The chain employs TRBV7-8 and TRBJ2-1; D is possibly TRBD2 (6 bases). Germline lookup yields CDR1 SGHVS and CDR2 FQNEAQ. Between the trimmed V and J ends, which lost 5 bases and 3 bases, there was a span of 14 bases. CDR3 size: 15 residues. CDR3 coding DNA: TGTGCCAGCAGCCCGGGAGTGGGGCTCTACAATGAGCAGTTCTTC. Translated: CASSPGVGLYNEQFF. The full variable domain, rest sourced from reference TRBV7-8 and TRBJ2-1, is GAGVSQSPRYKVAKRGQDVALRCDPISGHVSLFWYQQALGQGPEFLTYFQNEAQLDKSGLPSDRFFAERPEGSVSTLKIQRTQQEDSAVYLCASSPGVGLYNEQFFGPGTRLTVL.

The genes are TRBV6-4 and TRBJ2-3; D not resolved. V dropped 3 bases and J dropped 0 bases, with 4 bases sitting between them. The CDR3 has 13 residues. Per the germline V gene, CDR1 is MRHNA and CDR2 is SNTAGT. In nucleotides, the CDR3 is TGTGCCAGCAGTGAACAGAGCACAGATACGCAGTATTTT. It codes for CASSEQSTDTQYF.

The table lists this clone with a count of one. The chain uses TRBV18 and TRBJ1-2; D unresolved. Germline CDR1 KGHSH, CDR2 LQKENI. Trimming removed 0 bases from V and 6 bases from J, with 23 bases in between. This CDR3 is 18 amino acids long. The CDR3 is CASSPPDDKGFKVDGYTF. CDR3 sequence (DNA): TGTGCCAGCTCACCACCGGACGATAAAGGTTTTAAGGTCGATGGCTACACCTTC.